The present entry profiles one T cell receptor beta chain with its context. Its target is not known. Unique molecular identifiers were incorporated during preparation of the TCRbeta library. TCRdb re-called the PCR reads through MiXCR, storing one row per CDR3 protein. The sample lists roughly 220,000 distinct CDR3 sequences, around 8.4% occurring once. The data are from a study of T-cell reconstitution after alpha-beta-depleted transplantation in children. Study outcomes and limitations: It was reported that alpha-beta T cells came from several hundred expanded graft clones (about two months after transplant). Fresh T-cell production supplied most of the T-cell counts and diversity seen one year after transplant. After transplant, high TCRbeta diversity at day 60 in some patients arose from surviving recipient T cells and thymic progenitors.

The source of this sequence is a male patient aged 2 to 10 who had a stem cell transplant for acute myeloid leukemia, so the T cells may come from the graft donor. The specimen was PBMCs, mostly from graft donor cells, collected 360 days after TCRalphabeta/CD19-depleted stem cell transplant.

CDR3 sequence (DNA): TGTGCCAGCAGCACAACTAGCGGGACCCCCTACAATGAGCAGTTCTTC. Translated: CASSTTSGTPYNEQFF. The V call is TRBV7-9, the J call TRBJ2-1; 10 bases match TRBD2. Germline CDR1 reads SEHNR; CDR2 reads FQNEAQ (reference sequence). The CDR3 loop spans 16 amino acids. V was clipped by 5 bases and J by 2 bases; unmatched bases: 6.